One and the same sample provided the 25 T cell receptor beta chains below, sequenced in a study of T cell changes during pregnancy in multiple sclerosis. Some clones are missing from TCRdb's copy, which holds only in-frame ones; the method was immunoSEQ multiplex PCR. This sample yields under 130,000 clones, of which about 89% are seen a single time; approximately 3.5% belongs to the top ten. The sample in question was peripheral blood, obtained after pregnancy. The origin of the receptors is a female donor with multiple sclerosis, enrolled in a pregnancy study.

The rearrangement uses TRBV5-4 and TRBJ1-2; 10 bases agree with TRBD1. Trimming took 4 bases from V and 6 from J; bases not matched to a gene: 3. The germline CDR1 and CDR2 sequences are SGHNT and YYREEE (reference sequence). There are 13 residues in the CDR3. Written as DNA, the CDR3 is TGTGCCAGCAGCGCGACAGGGGGCGATGGCTACACCTTC. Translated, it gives CASSATGGDGYTF.

CDR3 loop: CASSISPGNTEAFF. As DNA, the CDR3 is TGTGCCAGCAGTATTTCCCCGGGGAACACTGAAGCTTTCTTT. The rearrangement joins TRBV6-4 to TRBJ1-1; D unclear. Germline V gene lookup returns CDR1 MRHNA and CDR2 SNTAGT. The CDR3 spans 14 residues. Trimming removed 5 bases at V and 1 base at J, with 11 bases between.

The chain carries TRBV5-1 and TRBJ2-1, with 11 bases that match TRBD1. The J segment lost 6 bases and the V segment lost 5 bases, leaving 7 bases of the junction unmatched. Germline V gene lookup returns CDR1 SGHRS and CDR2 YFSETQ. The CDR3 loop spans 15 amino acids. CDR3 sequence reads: CASSHGQGARNEQFF. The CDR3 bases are TGCGCCAGCAGTCACGGACAGGGGGCGCGCAATGAGCAGTTCTTC.

For the CDR3, the DNA is TGTGCCAGCAGTTCTCCGACAGGGGTAGGGACGAACACTGAAGCTTTCTTT. Its translation is CASSSPTGVGTNTEAFF. This sequence joins TRBV27 and TRBJ1-1; 8 bases align to TRBD1. J gave up 1 base and V 4 bases, and 11 bases lay outside the gene matches. CDR3 size: 17 residues. In germline, CDR1 is MNHEY, CDR2 SMNVEV (reference sequence).

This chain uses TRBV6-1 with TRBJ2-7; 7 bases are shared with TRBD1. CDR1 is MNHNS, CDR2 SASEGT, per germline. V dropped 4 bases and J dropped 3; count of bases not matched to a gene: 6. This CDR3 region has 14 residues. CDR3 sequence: CASSGRGQNYEQYF. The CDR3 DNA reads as TGTGCCAGCAGTGGACGGGGACAGAACTACGAGCAGTACTTC.

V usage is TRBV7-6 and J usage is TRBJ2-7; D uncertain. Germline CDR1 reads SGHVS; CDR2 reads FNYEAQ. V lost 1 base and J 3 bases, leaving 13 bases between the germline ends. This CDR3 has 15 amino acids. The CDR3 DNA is TGTGCCAGCAGCTTAGAGAGTGCAGGTAACTACGAGCAGTACTTC. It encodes CASSLESAGNYEQYF.

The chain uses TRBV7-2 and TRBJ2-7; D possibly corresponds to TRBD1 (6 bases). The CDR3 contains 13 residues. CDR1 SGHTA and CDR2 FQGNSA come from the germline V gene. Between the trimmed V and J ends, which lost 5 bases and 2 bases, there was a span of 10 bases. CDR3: CASSRDIPYEQYF. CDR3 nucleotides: TGTGCCAGCAGCCGGGACATTCCCTACGAGCAGTACTTC.

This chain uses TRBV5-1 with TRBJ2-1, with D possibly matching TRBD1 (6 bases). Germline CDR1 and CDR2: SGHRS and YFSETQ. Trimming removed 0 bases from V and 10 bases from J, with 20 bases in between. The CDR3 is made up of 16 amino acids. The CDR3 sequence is CASSLAATGSWREQFF. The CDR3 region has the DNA TGCGCCAGCAGCTTGGCTGCGACAGGCTCTTGGCGGGAGCAGTTCTTC.

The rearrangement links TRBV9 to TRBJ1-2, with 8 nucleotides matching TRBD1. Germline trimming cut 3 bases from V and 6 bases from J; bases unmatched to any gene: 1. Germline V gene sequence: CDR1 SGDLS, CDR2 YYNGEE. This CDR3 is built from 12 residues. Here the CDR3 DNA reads TGTGCCAGCAGCGCACAGGGGGATGGCTACACCTTC. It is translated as CASSAQGDGYTF.

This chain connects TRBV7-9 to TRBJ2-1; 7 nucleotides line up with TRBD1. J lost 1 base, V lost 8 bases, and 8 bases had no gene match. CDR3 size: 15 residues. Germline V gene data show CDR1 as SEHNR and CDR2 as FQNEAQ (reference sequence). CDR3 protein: CASGLDRFSYNEQFF. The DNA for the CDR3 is TGTGCCAGCGGATTGGACAGGTTTTCCTACAATGAGCAGTTCTTC.

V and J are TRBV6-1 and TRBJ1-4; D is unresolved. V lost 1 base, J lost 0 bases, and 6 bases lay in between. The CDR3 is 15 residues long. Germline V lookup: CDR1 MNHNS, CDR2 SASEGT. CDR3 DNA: TGTGCCAGCAGTGAAGGGCTCGCAACTAATGAAAAACTGTTTTTT. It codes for CASSEGLATNEKLFF.

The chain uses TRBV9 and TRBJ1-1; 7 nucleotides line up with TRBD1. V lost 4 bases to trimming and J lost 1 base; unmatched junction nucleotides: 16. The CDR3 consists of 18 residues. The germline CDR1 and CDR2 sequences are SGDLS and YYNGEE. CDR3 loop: CASSSYGTPGGKNTEAFF. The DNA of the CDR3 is TGTGCCAGCAGCAGCTACGGGACCCCAGGGGGTAAGAACACTGAAGCTTTCTTT.

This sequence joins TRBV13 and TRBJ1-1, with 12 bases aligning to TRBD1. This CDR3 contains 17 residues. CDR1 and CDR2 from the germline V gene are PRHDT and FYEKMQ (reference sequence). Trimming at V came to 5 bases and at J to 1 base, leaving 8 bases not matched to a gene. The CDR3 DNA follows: TGTGCCAGCAGCCGTGGGACAGGGGGCGATCAGAACACTGAAGCTTTCTTT. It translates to CASSRGTGGDQNTEAFF.

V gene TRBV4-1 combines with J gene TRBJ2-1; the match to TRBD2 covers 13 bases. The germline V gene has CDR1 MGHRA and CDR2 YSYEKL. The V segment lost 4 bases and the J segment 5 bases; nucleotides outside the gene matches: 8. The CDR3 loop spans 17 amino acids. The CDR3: CASSPTSGGLNDNEQFF. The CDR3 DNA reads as TGCGCCAGCAGCCCGACTAGCGGGGGGCTTAACGACAATGAGCAGTTCTTC.

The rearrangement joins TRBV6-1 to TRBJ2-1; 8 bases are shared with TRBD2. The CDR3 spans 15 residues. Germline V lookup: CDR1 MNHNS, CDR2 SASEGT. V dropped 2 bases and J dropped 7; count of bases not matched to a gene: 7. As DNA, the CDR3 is TGTGCCAGCAGTGAATTCGGGGGGGCGGGGAATGAGCAGTTCTTC. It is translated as CASSEFGGAGNEQFF.

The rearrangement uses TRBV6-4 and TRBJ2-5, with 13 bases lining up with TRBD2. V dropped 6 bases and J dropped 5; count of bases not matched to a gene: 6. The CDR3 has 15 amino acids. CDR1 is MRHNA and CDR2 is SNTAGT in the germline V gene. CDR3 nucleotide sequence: TGTGCCAGCAGCTCGACTAGCGGGGGGCAGGAGACCCAGTACTTC. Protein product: CASSSTSGGQETQYF.

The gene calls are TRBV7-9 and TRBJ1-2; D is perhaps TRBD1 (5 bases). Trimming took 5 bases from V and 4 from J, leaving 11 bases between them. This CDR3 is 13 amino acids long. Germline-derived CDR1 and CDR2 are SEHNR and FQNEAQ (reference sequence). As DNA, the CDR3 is TGTGCCAGCAGCCCGGACACCTCCTATGGCTACACCTTC. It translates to CASSPDTSYGYTF.

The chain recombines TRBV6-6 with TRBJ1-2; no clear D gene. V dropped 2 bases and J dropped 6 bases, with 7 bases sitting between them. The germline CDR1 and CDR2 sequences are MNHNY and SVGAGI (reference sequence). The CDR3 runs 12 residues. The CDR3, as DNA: TGTGCCAGCAGTTACGGGCAGGATGGCTACACCTTC. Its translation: CASSYGQDGYTF.

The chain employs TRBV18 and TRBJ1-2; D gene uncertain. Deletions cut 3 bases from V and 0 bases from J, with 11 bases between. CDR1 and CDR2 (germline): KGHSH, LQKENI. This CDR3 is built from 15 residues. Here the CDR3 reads CASSPLADTNYGYTF. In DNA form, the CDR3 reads TGTGCCAGCTCACCGCTAGCAGACACTAACTATGGCTACACCTTC.

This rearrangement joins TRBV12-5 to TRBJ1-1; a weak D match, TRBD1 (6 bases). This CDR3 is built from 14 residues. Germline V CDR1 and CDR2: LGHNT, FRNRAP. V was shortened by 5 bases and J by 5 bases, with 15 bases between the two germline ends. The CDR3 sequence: CASGLRNRDTEAFF. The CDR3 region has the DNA TGTGCTAGTGGTCTCAGAAACAGGGATACTGAAGCTTTCTTT.

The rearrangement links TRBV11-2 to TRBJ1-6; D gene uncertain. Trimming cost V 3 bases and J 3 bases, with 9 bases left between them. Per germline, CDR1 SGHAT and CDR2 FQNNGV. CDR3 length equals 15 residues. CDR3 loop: CASSFGVNYNSPLHF. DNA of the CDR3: TGTGCCAGCAGCTTCGGGGTTAACTATAATTCACCCCTCCACTTT.

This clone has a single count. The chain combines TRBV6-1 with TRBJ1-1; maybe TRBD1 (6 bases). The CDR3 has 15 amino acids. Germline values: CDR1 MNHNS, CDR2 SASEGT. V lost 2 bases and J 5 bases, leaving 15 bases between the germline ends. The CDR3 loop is CASSEFRGGGTEAFF. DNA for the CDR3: TGTGCCAGCAGTGAATTTAGGGGGGGCGGAACTGAAGCTTTCTTT.

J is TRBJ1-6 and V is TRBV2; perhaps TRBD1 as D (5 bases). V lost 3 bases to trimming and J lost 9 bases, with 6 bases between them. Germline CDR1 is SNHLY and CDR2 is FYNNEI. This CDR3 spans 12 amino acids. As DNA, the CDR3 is TGTGCCAGCAGTGAGGGGGGTTCACCCCTCCACTTT. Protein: CASSEGGSPLHF.

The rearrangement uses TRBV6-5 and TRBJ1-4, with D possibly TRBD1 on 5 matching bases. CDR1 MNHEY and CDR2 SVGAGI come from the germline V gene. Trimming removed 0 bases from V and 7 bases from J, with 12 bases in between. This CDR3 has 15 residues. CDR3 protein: CASSYSGRVSEKLFF. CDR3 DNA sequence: TGTGCCAGCAGTTACTCTGGCAGGGTCTCTGAAAAACTGTTTTTT.

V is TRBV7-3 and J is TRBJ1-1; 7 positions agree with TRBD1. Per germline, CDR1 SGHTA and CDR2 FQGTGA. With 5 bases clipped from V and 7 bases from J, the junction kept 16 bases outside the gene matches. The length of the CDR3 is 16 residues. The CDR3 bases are TGTGCCAGCAGCAAAGACAGACCCAAGGGGGCGAGTGAAGCTTTCTTT. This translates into CASSKDRPKGASEAFF.